These 9 T cell receptor beta chains were all obtained from the same sample, sequenced in a study of human T cells and chemical hapten exposure. Regarding time point: pre-sensitization, week 0. Regarding treatment: therapeutic diphenylcyclopropenone sensitization with weekly scalp DPC. Using its own MiXCR run on the RACE reads, TCRdb lists one record per CDR3 protein. The table lists approximately 370,000 distinct CDR3 sequences, 5% to 6.5% of them singletons, with approximately 8.2% in the top ten. Sample: whole blood, taken in connection with sensitization to the hapten diphenylcyclopropenone (DPC). The source of these receptors is a woman between 18 and 29 years old with alopecia areata. Some clones in this sample may be carry-over from other donors' samples.

This clonotype has only a few counts. The J gene is TRBJ1-3, the V gene TRBV4-3; perhaps TRBD1 as D (5 bases). This CDR3 contains 15 residues. Germline-derived CDR1 and CDR2 are LGHNA and YSLEER. V lost 1 base to trimming and J lost 10 bases, with 17 bases between them. CDR3 amino acids: CASSQGSRQGRTIYF. The CDR3 DNA sequence: TGCGCCAGCAGCCAAGGATCCAGGCAGGGAAGGACCATATATTTT.

This clonotype appeared many times. The rearrangement uses TRBV6-6 and TRBJ2-1, with D perhaps matching TRBD2 (5 bases). Germline CDR1 and CDR2: MNHNY and SVGAGI (reference sequence). Trimming removed 3 bases at V and 4 bases at J, with 10 bases between. The CDR3 contains 14 residues. CDR3 loop: CASSYGLGYNEQFF. CDR3 DNA sequence: TGTGCCAGCAGTTATGGACTGGGATACAATGAGCAGTTCTTC.

This clonotype was counted a few times. The rearrangement links TRBV7-2 to TRBJ1-4; D is undetermined. V shed 5 bases and J shed 7 bases, with 11 bases lying between them. The germline gives CDR1 SGHTA, CDR2 FQGNSA. This CDR3 has 13 residues. CDR3 DNA: TGTGCCAGCAGCGGGGAGGATGGTGAAAAACTGTTTTTT. Its protein is CASSGEDGEKLFF.

The DNA of the CDR3 is TGTGCCAGCAGCGAAACCGGGACGAACTCTGGGGCCAACGTCCTGACTTTC. Its protein product is CASSETGTNSGANVLTF. V usage is TRBV9 and J usage is TRBJ2-6; D possibly uses TRBD1 or TRBD2 (5 bases each). Germline CDR1 and CDR2: SGDLS and YYNGEE. Between the trimmed V and J ends, which lost 3 bases and 0 bases, there was a span of 13 bases. CDR3 length: 17 residues.

This clonotype was seen more than once but under ten times. The V gene is TRBV20-1, the J gene TRBJ2-7; no clear D gene. The germline gives CDR1 DFQATT, CDR2 SNEGSKA (reference sequence). V lost 3 bases and J lost 4, with 10 bases in between. The length of the CDR3 is 12 residues. Here the CDR3 reads CSARELNYEQYF. The CDR3 DNA follows: TGCAGTGCTAGGGAATTAAATTACGAGCAGTACTTC.

The table lists this clonotype with many counts. The genes are TRBV5-1 and TRBJ1-2; 7 nucleotides line up with TRBD1. This CDR3 has 13 amino acids. Germline V CDR1 and CDR2: SGHRS, YFSETQ. The trim removed 8 bases at V and 4 bases at J, leaving 8 bases unmatched. As DNA, the CDR3 is TGCGCCAGTAGGGACAGTAGCCTCTATGGCTACACCTTC. It specifies CASRDSSLYGYTF.

This clonotype was recorded a few times. The V call is TRBV5-4, the J call TRBJ2-3, with 9 bases fitting TRBD2. Germline CDR1 is SGHNT and CDR2 is YYREEE (reference sequence). The CDR3 has 17 amino acids. V lost 4 bases, J lost 10 bases, and 19 bases stayed unmatched. CDR3: CASSPRGGGGAAHAQYF. CDR3 bases: TGTGCCAGCAGCCCGCGCGGCGGCGGGGGGGCCGCTCATGCGCAGTATTTT.

This clonotype has just a few counts. The gene calls are TRBV6-5 and TRBJ1-1, with a tentative D call TRBD1 (6 bases). CDR1 and CDR2 from the germline V gene are MNHEY and SVGAGI. Between the trimmed V and J ends, which lost 4 bases and 8 bases, there was a span of 14 bases. This CDR3 is built from 13 residues. The DNA for the CDR3 is TGTGCCAGCAGTTTACAGGGACCAGGCGAAGCTTTCTTT. Protein sequence: CASSLQGPGEAFF.

In regard to this clonotype: One base away lies a much larger clone, so this may be a sequencing read error. The chain is built from TRBV7-8 and TRBJ2-3; D might be TRBD1 or TRBD2, each matching 5 bases. Germline CDR1 and CDR2: SGHVS and FQNEAQ. Trimming took off 6 bases at V and 2 bases at J, with 12 bases between the two ends. This CDR3 spans 14 amino acids. CDR3 loop: CASRIGGVTDTQYF. The CDR3 DNA reads as TGTGCCAGCAGGATTGGGGGAGTCACAGATACGCAGTATTTT.